This T cell receptor beta chain stems from a study of T cell changes during pregnancy in multiple sclerosis. Clones were sequenced by immunoSEQ multiplex PCR, and TCRdb holds only the in-frame ones, with some missing. The sample holds 40,000 to 55,000 clones, 85% to 90% seen once. V was pared by 1 base and J by 0 bases, with 9 bases between. The germline gives CDR1 SGHTA, CDR2 FQGNSA. The CDR3 is 15 residues long. The rearrangement joins TRBV7-2 to TRBJ2-5; D possibly corresponds to TRBD2 (6 bases). The sequencing used CD4+ T cells from peripheral blood mononuclear cells, collected in the first trimester of pregnancy. This clonotype originated in a female donor with multiple sclerosis, enrolled in a pregnancy study. The CDR3 is CASSLGVADQETQYF. The CDR3 DNA reads TGTGCCAGCAGCTTAGGGGTAGCGGACCAAGAGACCCAGTACTTC.